The 21 T cell receptor beta chains in this list originate from one sample, sequenced in a study of cytomegalovirus exposure and HLA in healthy donors. The repertoire was sequenced with immunoSEQ multiplex PCR; TCRdb's copy has only in-frame clones and lacks some. The table includes 130,000 or so clones, roughly 86% detected once. Material for sequencing was PBMCs. The receptors shown here come from a man younger than 40 in good health and CMV-seronegative.

The CDR3 spells CASSQETGGYEQYF. CDR3 sequence (DNA): TGTGCCAGCAGCCAAGAAACAGGGGGTTACGAGCAGTACTTC. The gene calls are TRBV4-2 and TRBJ2-7; 8 nucleotides align to TRBD1. V shed 0 bases, J shed 4 bases, and the junction held 2 bases outside the gene matches. Germline loops: CDR1 LGHNA, CDR2 YNFKEQ. The CDR3 totals 14 residues.

The chain carries TRBV28 and TRBJ1-1; 7 positions match TRBD1. The germline gives CDR1 MDHEN, CDR2 SYDVKM. The CDR3 contains 14 residues. The V and J ends lost 10 bases and 1 base, in that order; junction bases with no gene match: 9. CDR3 DNA sequence: TGTGCCAACAGGGGTTATTCAGGGAACACTGAAGCTTTCTTT. It specifies CANRGYSGNTEAFF.

This chain links TRBV6-5 with TRBJ2-7, with 11 bases matching TRBD2. The germline V gene has CDR1 MNHEY and CDR2 SVGAGI. J was trimmed by 6 bases and V by 6 bases; bases with no gene match: 7. The CDR3 spans 14 residues. The CDR3: CASRTSGGLGEQYF. The DNA for the CDR3 is TGTGCCAGCAGAACTAGCGGGGGTCTTGGCGAGCAGTACTTC.

The rearrangement uses TRBV28 and TRBJ2-7; 8 bases are shared with TRBD2. This CDR3 is 13 amino acids long. The germline gives CDR1 MDHEN, CDR2 SYDVKM. V lost 1 base, J lost 7 bases, and 3 bases stayed unmatched. The CDR3 DNA follows: TGTGCCAGCAGTTTATCAGCGGGGGTAGAGCAGTACTTC. This translates into CASSLSAGVEQYF. The variable domain in full, with the rest retrieved from reference TRBV28 and TRBJ2-7, is DVKVTQSSRYLVKRTGEKVFLECVQDMDHENMFWYRQDPGLGLRLIYFSYDVKMKEKGDIPEGYSVSREKKERFSLILESASTNQTSMYLCASSLSAGVEQYFGPGTRLTVT.

The V call is TRBV19, the J call TRBJ2-7; the match to TRBD1 covers 7 bases. Germline CDR1 is LNHDA and CDR2 is SQIVND (reference sequence). With 4 bases clipped from V and 8 bases from J, the junction kept 14 bases outside the gene matches. The CDR3 runs to 15 residues. The CDR3 sequence: CASSNPGQLSGQQYF. CDR3 DNA: TGTGCCAGTAGTAACCCGGGACAGCTGTCGGGCCAGCAGTACTTC.

This clone was found once. The rearrangement joins TRBV19 to TRBJ2-1, with TRBD2 identical over 7 bases. Germline V CDR1 and CDR2: LNHDA, SQIVND (reference sequence). V was clipped by 4 bases and J by 5 bases; unmatched bases: 2. CDR3 length equals 13 residues. DNA for the CDR3: TGTGCCAGTAGTAGGGGACTAAACAATGAGCAGTTCTTC. Translation: CASSRGLNNEQFF.

J is TRBJ2-7 and V is TRBV29-1, with D unclear. V was shortened by 5 bases and J by 3 bases, with 17 bases between the two germline ends. Looked up from germline, CDR1 is SQVTM and CDR2 is ANQGSEA. The CDR3 is made up of 14 amino acids. In DNA, the CDR3 is TGCAGCGTTTCGCCGGCAGGCACCCTCTACGAGCAGTACTTC. Protein: CSVSPAGTLYEQYF.

CDR3 bases: TGTGCCAGCAGTGACGCGGACAGGGGGCGCGACGAGCAGTACTTC. Translation gives CASSDADRGRDEQYF. This sequence joins TRBV6-4 and TRBJ2-7, with 11 positions matching TRBD1. The ends lost 2 bases at V and 5 bases at J; junction bases unmatched: 5. Germline V gene data show CDR1 as MRHNA and CDR2 as SNTAGT. The CDR3 totals 15 residues.

The chain uses TRBV28 and TRBJ2-3; tentatively, D is TRBD1 (5 bases). With 3 bases removed from V and 0 bases from J, the gap between germline ends came to 10 bases. Germline loops: CDR1 MDHEN, CDR2 SYDVKM. The CDR3 covers 15 residues. Here the CDR3 DNA reads TGTGCCAGCAGTTTTTGGGGCACTAGCACAGATACGCAGTATTTT. Translating gives CASSFWGTSTDTQYF.

In its sample, this clone was seen a few times. The chain couples TRBV19 to TRBJ1-6; D not resolved. Trimming shortened V by 1 base and J by 11 bases, and 15 bases separated the two germline ends. This CDR3 contains 15 residues. Germline loops: CDR1 LNHDA, CDR2 SQIVND (reference sequence). The CDR3 reads CASSIVGGFRTPLHF. CDR3 sequence (DNA): TGTGCCAGTAGTATAGTAGGAGGGTTCAGGACACCCCTCCACTTT.

This sequence joins TRBV4-1 and TRBJ2-7, with a weak D call TRBD1 (5 bases). The V gene lost 3 bases and the J gene lost 0 bases, with 18 bases spanning the gap. The CDR3 loop spans 17 amino acids. Germline V gives CDR1 MGHRA, CDR2 YSYEKL. CDR3 nucleotide sequence: TGCGCCAGCAGCCACCCCCTTCAGGGAAAGGACTCCTACGAGCAGTACTTC. This sequence encodes CASSHPLQGKDSYEQYF.

The chain has TRBV4-2 and TRBJ2-7; a weak D match, TRBD1 (6 bases). The V gene lost 5 bases and the J gene lost 0 bases, with 14 bases spanning the gap. Germline CDR1 and CDR2: LGHNA and YNFKEQ. CDR3 length equals 15 residues. DNA of the CDR3: TGTGCCAGCAGCGGGCAGGGGTCCTTCTCCTACGAGCAGTACTTC. Protein: CASSGQGSFSYEQYF.

V usage is TRBV4-1 and J usage is TRBJ1-2; the D gene is possibly TRBD1 (5 bases). The CDR3 has 15 residues. V was shortened by 1 base and J by 3 bases, with 12 bases between the two germline ends. Germline V gene sequence: CDR1 MGHRA, CDR2 YSYEKL. CDR3 nucleotides: TGCGCCAGCAGCCAAGTTGGCCAGGGTGACTATGGCTACACCTTC. The encoded protein is CASSQVGQGDYGYTF.

The V gene is TRBV7-9, the J gene TRBJ1-2; unclear D gene. V was trimmed by 5 bases and J by 0 bases, leaving 13 bases between them. The CDR3 runs 15 residues. CDR1 and CDR2 (germline): SEHNR, FQNEAQ (reference sequence). CDR3 region: CASSLGRPANYGYTF. DNA for the CDR3: TGTGCCAGCAGCCTTGGGAGGCCCGCTAACTATGGCTACACCTTC.

This sequence joins TRBV11-2 and TRBJ2-1; D might be TRBD1 (7 bases). The germline V gene encodes CDR1 SGHAT and CDR2 FQNNGV. Trimming removed 2 bases from V and 4 bases from J, with 15 bases in between. The CDR3 has 16 residues. In nucleotides, the CDR3 is TGTGCCAGCAGCTTACGGCGGGACAGAGTTTACAATGAGCAGTTCTTC. It specifies CASSLRRDRVYNEQFF.

The V and J genes are TRBV2 and TRBJ1-4, with 7 bases aligning to TRBD1. The CDR3 consists of 13 residues. V was clipped by 4 bases and J by 8 bases; unmatched bases: 4. Germline CDR1 reads SNHLY; CDR2 reads FYNNEI. The CDR3 loop is CASSGGGGEKLFF. The CDR3 DNA reads as TGTGCCAGCAGTGGAGGGGGCGGCGAAAAACTGTTTTTT. Combining the CDR3 with reference TRBV2 and TRBJ1-4 gives the whole variable domain EPEVTQTPSHQVTQMGQEVILRCVPISNHLYFYWYRQILGQKVEFLVSFYNNEISEKSEIFDDQFSVERPDGSNFTLKIRSTKLEDSAMYFCASSGGGGEKLFFGSGTQLSVL.

The chain has TRBV6-1 and TRBJ1-1, with TRBD1 matching over 7 bases. CDR3 length: 14 residues. The V and J ends lost 2 bases and 5 bases, in that order; junction bases with no gene match: 5. CDR1 and CDR2 (germline): MNHNS, SASEGT. For the CDR3, the DNA is TGTGCCAGCAGTGAATCCCGGGACAGAACTGAAGCTTTCTTT. It encodes CASSESRDRTEAFF.

CDR3 bases: TGCGCCAGCAGCCCGGACAGTCCAGCATCCGAGCAGTACTTC. Translation gives CASSPDSPASEQYF. The chain recombines TRBV5-1 with TRBJ2-7; a weak D match, TRBD1 (6 bases). Germline CDR1 and CDR2: SGHRS and YFSETQ. The CDR3 loop spans 14 amino acids. V lost 4 bases, J lost 6 bases, and 17 bases lay in between. Combining the CDR3 with reference TRBV5-1 and TRBJ2-7 gives the whole variable domain KAGVTQTPRYLIKTRGQQVTLSCSPISGHRSVSWYQQTPGQGLQFLFEYFSETQRNKGNFPGRFSGRQFSNSRSEMNVSTLELGDSALYLCASSPDSPASEQYFGPGTRLTVT.

The rearrangement uses TRBV15 and TRBJ1-2; D possibly corresponds to TRBD1 (5 bases). The CDR3 consists of 15 residues. Trimming cost V 0 bases and J 6 bases, with 14 bases left between them. Germline values: CDR1 LNHNV, CDR2 YYDKDF (reference sequence). The CDR3 region has the DNA TGTGCCACCAGCAGAGAAGGGGCGGCTACGGATGGCTACACCTTC. This encodes CATSREGAATDGYTF.

A single count supports this clone. The chain combines TRBV27 with TRBJ2-7; 11 positions match TRBD1. CDR1 and CDR2 (germline): MNHEY, SMNVEV (reference sequence). J lost 4 bases, V lost 5 bases, and 4 bases had no gene match. The CDR3 is made up of 14 amino acids. This chain's CDR3 is CASSHGQGAYEQYF. CDR3 nucleotides: TGTGCCAGCAGTCACGGACAGGGGGCTTACGAGCAGTACTTC.

This chain joins TRBV4-1 and TRBJ2-5, with 8 nucleotides matching TRBD1. Germline CDR1 is MGHRA and CDR2 is YSYEKL. This CDR3 is 14 amino acids long. V was pared by 0 bases and J by 12 bases, with 9 bases of the junction left unmatched. CDR3 protein: CASSQDRGPGSEYF. In DNA form, the CDR3 reads TGCGCCAGCAGCCAAGACAGGGGGCCCGGCTCGGAGTACTTC.